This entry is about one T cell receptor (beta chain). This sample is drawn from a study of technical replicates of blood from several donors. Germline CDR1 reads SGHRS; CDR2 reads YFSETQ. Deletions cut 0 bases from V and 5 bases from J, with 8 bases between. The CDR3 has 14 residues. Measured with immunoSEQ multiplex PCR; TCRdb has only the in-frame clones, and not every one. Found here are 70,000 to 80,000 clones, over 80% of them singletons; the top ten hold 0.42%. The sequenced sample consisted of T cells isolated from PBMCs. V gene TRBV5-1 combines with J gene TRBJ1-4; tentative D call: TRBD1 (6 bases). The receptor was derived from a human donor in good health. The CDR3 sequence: CASSLGTENEKLFF. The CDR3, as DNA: TGCGCCAGCAGCTTGGGGACAGAGAATGAAAAACTGTTTTTT.